The entry that follows covers one T cell receptor beta chain sequence. Antigen: not known. At the DNA level, this CDR3 is encoded by other sequences in the same sample as well. These data originate in a study of siplizumab effects on memory and regulatory T cells. Study-wide findings and caveats: Phenotypic classification as naive or memory proved unattainable for roughly 75-96% of proliferating CD4+ or CD8+ clones. The authors mapped only a minor fraction of alloreactive clones to unstimulated subsets. Both greater diversity than memory cells and a major contribution to the alloresponse seemed to characterize naive T cells.

Germline-derived CDR1 and CDR2 are SEHNR and FQNEAQ (reference sequence). This CDR3 is built from 13 residues. V was trimmed by 3 bases and J by 3 bases, leaving 6 bases between them. Here immunoSEQ multiplex PCR was the method, and the copy in TCRdb shows in-frame clones only, minus some. Among fewer than 80,000 clones listed, approximately 93% were seen once. Sequenced material: CD8+ T cells sorted from blood. The clonotype comes from a human donor in good health. The V gene is TRBV7-9, the J gene TRBJ2-1, with D possibly being TRBD1 (6 bases). For the CDR3, the DNA is TGTGCCAGCAGCTTGGACAGCTACAATGAGCAGTTCTTC. It yields the protein CASSLDSYNEQFF. Full variable domain (rest looked up from reference TRBV7-9 and TRBJ2-1): DTGVSQNPRHKITKRGQNVTFRCDPISEHNRLYWYRQTLGQGPEFLTYFQNEAQLEKSRLLSDRFSAERPKGSFSTLEIQRTEQGDSAMYLCASSLDSYNEQFFGPGTRLTVL.